The next 16 T cell receptor beta chains were all read from a single sample in a study of tissue T cells after allogeneic stem cell transplantation. Produced via immunoSEQ multiplex PCR; TCRdb's table is partial and in-frame only. The sample lists 48,000 or so clones, 73% seen once, with about 0.71% in the top ten. The sample consisted of sorted cells pooled from one or two spleens. These receptors were taken from a pool of C57BL/6 mice in good health.

A note on this clone: Gene names and germline match the mouse. The read terminates 1 residue before the CDR3 end, so the remaining end is supplied by the germline J gene. In the same sample, other DNA sequences code for this CDR3. This chain uses TRBV4 with TRBJ2-7; TRBD2 agrees at 14 bases. V lost 5 bases and J lost 6; bases outside the gene matches: 3. The CDR3 is 14 residues long. Germline V gene data show CDR1 as LGHDT and CDR2 as YNNKQL (reference sequence). The sequenced part of the CDR3 DNA is TGTGCCAGCAGCCCGGGACTGGGGGGGCGTGAACAGTAC. Amino acids: CASSPGLGGREQY. The complete CDR3 sequence is CASSPGLGGREQYF.

Of note for this clone: Gene names are the mouse ones. The CDR3 is cut off 1 residue early in the read; its end comes from the germline J gene. The V call is TRBV2, the J call TRBJ2-3; possible D gene TRBD1, 5 bases. With 0 bases removed from V and 0 bases from J, the gap between germline ends came to 10 bases. Germline CDR1 LGHNA, CDR2 YSYQKL. The CDR3 covers 16 residues. Here the CDR3 reads CASSQDRTTSAETLYF. The CDR3 DNA, read in part, is TGTGCCAGCAGCCAAGATAGGACAACTAGTGCAGAAACGCTGTAT.

Concerning this clone itself: Each gene name is a mouse one. The read terminates 1 residue ahead of where the CDR3 ends, so the germline J gene completes it. The chain employs TRBV3 and TRBJ2-7; D is possibly TRBD2 (5 bases). V shed 2 bases and J shed 9 bases, with 8 bases lying between them. This CDR3 has 11 amino acids. The germline gives CDR1 SNHLY, CDR2 FYNGKV (reference sequence). The CDR3 sequence is CASSLMGLQYF. The part of the CDR3 DNA that was read is TGTGCCAGCAGCTTAATGGGGTTACAGTAC.

Of note for this clone: Mouse gene names and germline throughout. The read finishes 1 residue shy of the CDR3 end, and the germline J gene is used to complete it. The V call is TRBV13-2, the J call TRBJ1-6; 7 nucleotides match TRBD1. TRBJ1-6 qualifies as an ORF whose function is uncertain. Trimming took 4 bases from V and 3 from J; bases not matched to a gene: 7. Germline V CDR1 and CDR2: NNHNN, SYGAGS (reference sequence). CDR3 length: 16 amino acids. CDR3 sequence: CASGLQGKVYNSPLYF. CDR3 DNA, as far as it was read: TGTGCCAGCGGTCTACAGGGGAAGGTCTATAATTCGCCCCTCTAC.

Turning to this clone: Gene names are mouse gene names. The observed sequence ends 1 residue before the CDR3 terminus, with the missing tail filled in from the germline J gene. V is TRBV15 and J is TRBJ2-1; 9 positions match TRBD2. The CDR3 is 14 amino acids. The V segment lost 5 bases and the J segment 3 bases; nucleotides outside the gene matches: 2. Germline assignment: CDR1 SGHND and CDR2 FRSKSL. CDR3 amino acids: CASSLWGGYAEQFF. CDR3 bases read: TGTGCCAGCAGTCTCTGGGGGGGCTATGCTGAGCAGTTC.

Note on this clone: Gene names refer to mouse genes. The read terminates 1 residue before the CDR3 end, so the remaining end is supplied by the germline J gene. J is TRBJ2-4 and V is TRBV26; the match to TRBD1 covers 7 bases. Germline values: CDR1 KGHPV, CDR2 FQNQEV (reference sequence). The V segment lost 6 bases and the J segment 4 bases; nucleotides outside the gene matches: 4. The CDR3 is 13 amino acids. The part of the CDR3 DNA that was read is TGTGCCAGCAGCCGGGACAGTAAAAACACCTTGTAC. This codes for CASSRDSKNTLY. The full CDR3 is CASSRDSKNTLYF.

This clone was observed once. Mouse germline and gene names are used. Read data end 1 residue before the CDR3 end; the end is taken from the germline J gene. V and J are TRBV15 and TRBJ1-1, with D uncertain. The CDR3 has 14 amino acids. Deletions cut 4 bases from V and 1 base from J, with 10 bases between. Germline CDR1 reads SGHND; CDR2 reads FRSKSL. The CDR3 reads CASSSDNLNTEVFF. The part of the CDR3 DNA that was read is TGTGCCAGCAGTTCTGACAACCTAAACACAGAAGTCTTC.

On this clone itself: Germline and genes: mouse. Sequencing ends 1 residue short of the CDR3 end; the germline J gene provides the rest. The J gene is TRBJ2-4, the V gene TRBV13-1; D is possibly TRBD1 (6 bases). The CDR3 sequence is 13 residues long. With 5 bases removed from V and 2 bases from J, the gap between germline ends came to 9 bases. Germline V gene data show CDR1 as NSHNY and CDR2 as SYGAGN. CDR3 DNA, as far as it was read: TGTGCCAGCAGAGGGGACAATCAAAACACCTTGTAC. It specifies CASRGDNQNTLY. The full CDR3 sequence reads CASRGDNQNTLYF.

The sample holds a few counts of this clone. Mouse germline and gene names are used. Here the CDR3 reads CASSPTGGAWAEQFF. CDR3 bases read: TGTGCCAGCTCCCCCACTGGGGGGGCGTGGGCTGAGCAGTTC. The chain employs TRBV12-1 and TRBJ2-1; 11 nucleotides align to TRBD2. The DNA ends 1 residue before the CDR3 does, and the rest of the CDR3 is filled in from the germline J gene. Germline trimming cut 4 bases from V and 7 bases from J; bases unmatched to any gene: 8. CDR3 length equals 15 residues. The V gene's germline CDR1 is SGHSN and CDR2 HYEKVE.

Turning to this clone: Gene names and germline match the mouse. The CDR3: CASGDGANTEVFF. Partial CDR3 DNA: TGTGCCAGCGGTGATGGGGCAAACACAGAAGTCTTC. The J gene is TRBJ1-1, the V gene TRBV13-2, with no clear D. The read comes to an end 1 residue before the CDR3 does, leaving the germline J gene to fill in the end. Germline CDR1 is NNHNN and CDR2 is SYGAGS (reference sequence). V lost 0 bases to trimming and J lost 0 bases, with 3 bases between them. The CDR3 is 13 amino acids.

Comments on this clone: Gene names refer to mouse genes. With the read ending 1 residue before the CDR3 end, the germline J gene is used to fill in that end. J is TRBJ2-1 and V is TRBV2; weak D call: TRBD1 (5 bases). Germline CDR1 LGHNA, CDR2 YSYQKL. Between the trimmed V and J ends, which lost 6 bases and 7 bases, there was a span of 13 bases. The CDR3 extends over 13 amino acids. CDR3 region: CASRQEDRAEQFF. The part of the CDR3 DNA that was read is TGTGCCAGCAGACAGGAGGATCGGGCTGAGCAGTTC.

Remarks on this clone: The gene names here belong to mouse. The CDR3 goes on 1 residue after the read ends, and that part is filled in from the germline J gene. The rearrangement joins TRBV12-2 to TRBJ1-3; D ambiguous. V lost 0 bases, J lost 0 bases, and 8 bases lay in between. The CDR3 contains 15 residues. Germline values: CDR1 SGHLS, CDR2 HYDKME. CDR3 sequence reads: CASSLESHSGNTLYF. Partial CDR3 DNA: TGTGCCAGCTCTCTCGAGTCACATTCTGGAAATACGCTCTAT.

Points on this clone: The gene names here belong to mouse. With the read ending 1 residue before the CDR3 end, the germline J gene is used to fill in that end. V and J are TRBV31 and TRBJ1-6, with TRBD1 identical over 7 bases. TRBJ1-6 is annotated as an ORF whose role is uncertain. V trimming: 3 bases; J trimming: 4 bases; junction bases outside the gene matches: 3. Germline loops: CDR1 GKSSPN, CDR2 SITVG. CDR3 size: 14 residues. The sequenced CDR3 bases are TGTGCCTGGAGGCGGGACAGATATAATTCGCCCCTCTAC. It is translated as CAWRRDRYNSPLY. The whole CDR3 reads CAWRRDRYNSPLYF.

Turning to this clone: Here the gene names and germline are mouse. The read falls 1 residue short of the CDR3 end, and the missing part is taken from the germline J gene. The chain is built from TRBV13-1 and TRBJ1-4; a possible D gene is TRBD1 (6 bases). The CDR3 consists of 15 residues. Trimming took off 0 bases at V and 5 bases at J, with 11 bases between the two ends. Germline V gene lookup returns CDR1 NSHNY and CDR2 SYGAGN. CDR3 amino acids: CASSDVGGRNERLFF. CDR3 bases read: TGTGCCAGCAGTGATGTAGGGGGGCGGAACGAAAGATTATTT. Drawing the rest from reference TRBV13-1 and TRBJ1-4, the complete variable domain is EAAVTQSPRNKVTVTGGNVTLSCRQTNSHNYMYWYRQDTGHGLRLIHYSYGAGNLRIGDVPDGYKATRTTQEDFFLLLELASPSQTSLYFCASSDVGGRNERLFFGHGTKLSVL.

This clone was observed a handful of times. Germline and genes: mouse. With the read ending 1 residue before the CDR3 end, the germline J gene is used to fill in that end. The chain employs TRBV16 and TRBJ2-2; D is undetermined. Trimming shortened V by 0 bases and J by 4 bases, and 3 bases separated the two germline ends. This CDR3 has 13 amino acids. Germline lookup yields CDR1 SGHSA and CDR2 FRNQAP. CDR3 DNA (partial): TGTGCAAGCAGCTTAGAAGTCACCGGGCAGCTCTAC. Its protein is CASSLEVTGQLY. The complete CDR3 reads CASSLEVTGQLYF. Drawing the rest from reference TRBV16 and TRBJ2-2, the complete variable domain is NAGVIQTPRHKVTGKGQEATLWCEPISGHSAVFWYRQTIVQGLEFLTYFRNQAPIDDSGMPKERFSAQMPNQSHSTLKIQSTQPQDSAVYLCASSLEVTGQLYFGEGSKLTVL.

About this clone: Gene names denote mouse genes. The sequenced fragment ends 1 residue before the CDR3 boundary, so the rest is inferred from the germline J gene. The chain is built from TRBV13-1 and TRBJ2-1, with TRBD1 as a possible D gene (5 bases). The CDR3 covers 13 residues. The germline V gene encodes CDR1 NSHNY and CDR2 SYGAGN. V was shortened by 5 bases and J by 0 bases, with 6 bases between the two germline ends. The CDR3 DNA, read in part, is TGTGCCAGCAGGGACACTAACTATGCTGAGCAGTTC. Amino acids: CASRDTNYAEQF. The whole CDR3 protein reads CASRDTNYAEQFF.